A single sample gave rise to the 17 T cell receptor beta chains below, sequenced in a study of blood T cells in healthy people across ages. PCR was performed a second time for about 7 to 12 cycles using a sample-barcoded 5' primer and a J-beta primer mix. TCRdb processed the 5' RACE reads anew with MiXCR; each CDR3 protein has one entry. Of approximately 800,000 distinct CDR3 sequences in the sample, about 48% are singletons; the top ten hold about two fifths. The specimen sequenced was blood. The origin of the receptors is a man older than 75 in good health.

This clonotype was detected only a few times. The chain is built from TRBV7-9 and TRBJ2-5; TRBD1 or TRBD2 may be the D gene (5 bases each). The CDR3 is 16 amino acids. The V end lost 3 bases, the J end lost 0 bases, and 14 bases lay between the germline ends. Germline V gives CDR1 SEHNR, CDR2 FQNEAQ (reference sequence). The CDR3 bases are TGTGCCAGCAGCTTTCTCCGTGGGGACCACCAAGAGACCCAGTACTTC. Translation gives CASSFLRGDHQETQYF.

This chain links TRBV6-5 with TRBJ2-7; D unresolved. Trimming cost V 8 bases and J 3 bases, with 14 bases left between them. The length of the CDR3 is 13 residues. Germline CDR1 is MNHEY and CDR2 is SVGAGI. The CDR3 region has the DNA TGTGCCAGCTACAGCGCCTCCAACTACGAGCAGTACTTC. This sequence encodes CASYSASNYEQYF.

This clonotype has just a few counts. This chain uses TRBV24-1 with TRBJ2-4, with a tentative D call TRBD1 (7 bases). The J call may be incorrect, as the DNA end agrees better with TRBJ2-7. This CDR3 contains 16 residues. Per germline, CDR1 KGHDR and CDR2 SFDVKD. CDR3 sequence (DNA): TGTGCCACCAGTGACAACGTTGGAGGGGGCCTAAGCGAGCAGTACTTC. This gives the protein CATSDNVGGGLSEQYF.

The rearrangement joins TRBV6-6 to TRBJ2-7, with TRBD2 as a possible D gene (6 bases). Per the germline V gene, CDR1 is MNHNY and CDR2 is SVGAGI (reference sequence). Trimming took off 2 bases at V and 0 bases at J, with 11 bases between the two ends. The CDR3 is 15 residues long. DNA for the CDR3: TGTGCCAGCAGTTACGGGGGGAGCGTCTCCTACGAGCAGTACTTC. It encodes CASSYGGSVSYEQYF.

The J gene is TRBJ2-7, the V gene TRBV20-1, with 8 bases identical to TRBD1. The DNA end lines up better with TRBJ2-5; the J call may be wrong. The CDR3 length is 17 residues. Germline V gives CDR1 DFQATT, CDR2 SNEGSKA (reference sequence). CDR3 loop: CSARNPAGQGAVETQYF. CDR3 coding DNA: TGCAGTGCTAGAAACCCCGCAGGCCAGGGGGCCGTCGAGACCCAGTACTTC.

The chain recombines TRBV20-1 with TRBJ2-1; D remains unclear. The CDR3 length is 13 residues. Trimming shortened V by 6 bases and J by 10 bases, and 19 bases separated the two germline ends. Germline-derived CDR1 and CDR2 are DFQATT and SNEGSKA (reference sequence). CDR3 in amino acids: CSARSHSLYEQFF. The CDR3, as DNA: TGCAGTGCCCGATCTCACTCTCTCTACGAGCAGTTCTTC.

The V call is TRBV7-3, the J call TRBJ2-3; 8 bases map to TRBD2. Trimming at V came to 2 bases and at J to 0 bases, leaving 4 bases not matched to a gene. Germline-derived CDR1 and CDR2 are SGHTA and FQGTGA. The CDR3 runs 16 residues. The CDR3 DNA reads TGTGCCAGCAGCTTACAAGCTAGCGGGAGCACAGATACGCAGTATTTT. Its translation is CASSLQASGSTDTQYF.

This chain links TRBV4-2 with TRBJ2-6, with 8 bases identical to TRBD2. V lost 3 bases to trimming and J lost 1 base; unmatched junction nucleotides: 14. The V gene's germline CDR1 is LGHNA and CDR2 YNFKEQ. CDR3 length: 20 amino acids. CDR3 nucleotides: TGTGCCAGCAGCCAGCCAGGGCGCGGACTAGCTCTGTCTGGGGCCAACGTCCTGACTTTC. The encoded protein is CASSQPGRGLALSGANVLTF.

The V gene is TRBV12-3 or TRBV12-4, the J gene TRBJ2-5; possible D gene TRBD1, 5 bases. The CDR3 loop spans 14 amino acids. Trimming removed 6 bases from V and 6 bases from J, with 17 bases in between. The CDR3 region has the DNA TGTGCCAGCAGCCAGGGCGCCATGGATAAGACCCAGTACTTC. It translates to CASSQGAMDKTQYF.

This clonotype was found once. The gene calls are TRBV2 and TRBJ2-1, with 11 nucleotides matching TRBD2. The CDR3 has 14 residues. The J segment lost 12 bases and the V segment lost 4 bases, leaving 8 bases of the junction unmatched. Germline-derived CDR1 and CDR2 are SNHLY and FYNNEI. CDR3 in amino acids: CASSALAGGPAQFF. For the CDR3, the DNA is TGTGCCAGCAGTGCCCTAGCGGGAGGCCCCGCGCAGTTCTTC.

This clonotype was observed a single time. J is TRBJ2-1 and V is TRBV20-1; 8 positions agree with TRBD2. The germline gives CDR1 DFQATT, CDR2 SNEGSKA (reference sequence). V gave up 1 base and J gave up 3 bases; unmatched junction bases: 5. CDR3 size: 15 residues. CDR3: CSARGNSGIYNEQFF. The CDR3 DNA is TGCAGTGCTAGAGGGAATAGCGGGATCTACAATGAGCAGTTCTTC.

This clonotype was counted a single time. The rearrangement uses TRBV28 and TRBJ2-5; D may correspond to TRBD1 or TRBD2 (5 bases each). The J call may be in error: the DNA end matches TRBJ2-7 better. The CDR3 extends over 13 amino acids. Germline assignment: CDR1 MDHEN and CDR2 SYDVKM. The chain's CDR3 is CASILRGQGEQYF. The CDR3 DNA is TGTGCCAGCATTCTTCGGGGTCAGGGCGAGCAGTACTTC.

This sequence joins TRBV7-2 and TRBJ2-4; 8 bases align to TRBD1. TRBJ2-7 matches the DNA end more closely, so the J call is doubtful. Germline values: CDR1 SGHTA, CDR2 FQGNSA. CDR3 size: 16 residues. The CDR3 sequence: CASSLPKDRATYEQYF. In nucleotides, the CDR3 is TGTGCCAGCAGCTTACCCAAGGACAGGGCTACCTACGAGCAGTACTTC.

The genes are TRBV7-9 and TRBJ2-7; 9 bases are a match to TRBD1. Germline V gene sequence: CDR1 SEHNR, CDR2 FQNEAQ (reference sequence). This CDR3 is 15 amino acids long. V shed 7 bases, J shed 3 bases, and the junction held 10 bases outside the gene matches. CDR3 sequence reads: CASNPRDRDFYEQYF. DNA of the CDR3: TGTGCCAGCAACCCCCGGGACAGGGATTTCTACGAGCAGTACTTC.

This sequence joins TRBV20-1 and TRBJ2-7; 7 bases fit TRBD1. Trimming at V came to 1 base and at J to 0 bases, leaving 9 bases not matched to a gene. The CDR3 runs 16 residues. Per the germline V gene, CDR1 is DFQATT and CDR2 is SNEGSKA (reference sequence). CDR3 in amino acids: CSARAPGQRFSYEQYF. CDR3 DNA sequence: TGCAGTGCTAGAGCCCCGGGACAGCGATTCTCCTACGAGCAGTACTTC.

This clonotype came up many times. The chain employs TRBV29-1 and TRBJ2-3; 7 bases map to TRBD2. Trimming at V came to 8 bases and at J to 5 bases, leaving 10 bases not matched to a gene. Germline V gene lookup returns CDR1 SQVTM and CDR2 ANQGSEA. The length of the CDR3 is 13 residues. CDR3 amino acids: CSFWGGRGDTQYF. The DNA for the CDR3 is TGCAGCTTTTGGGGGGGTCGAGGAGATACGCAGTATTTT.

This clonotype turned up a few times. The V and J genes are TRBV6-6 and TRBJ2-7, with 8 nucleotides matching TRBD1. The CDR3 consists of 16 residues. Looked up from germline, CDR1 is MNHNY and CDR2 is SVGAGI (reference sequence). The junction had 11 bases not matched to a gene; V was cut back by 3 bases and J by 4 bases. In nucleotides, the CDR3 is TGTGCCAGCAGTTATGACGTCGGACAGGGATTTTACGAGCAGTACTTC. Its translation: CASSYDVGQGFYEQYF.